A single sample is the source of the 6 T cell receptor beta chains below, sequenced in a study of shared clonotypes between healthy human individuals. Clones were read by immunoSEQ multiplex PCR, and TCRdb kept only the in-frame ones, dropping some. There are 2 million to 2.5 million clones in the sample; 90% to 95% occur only once, and under 0.45% lies in the top ten. Sequencing was done on a sample of naive CD4+ T cells from PBMCs. Subset indicated: CD45RA+ positively selected. Receptors originate from a man in his late teens or twenties in good health. Some clones in this sample may be carry-over from other donors' samples.

The chain joins TRBV25-1 to TRBJ2-3; D not certain. V was cut by 6 bases and J by 0 bases, with 4 bases left in between. The CDR3 is 12 residues long. Germline loops: CDR1 MGHDK, CDR2 SYGVNS. Here the CDR3 reads CASRDSTDTQYF. For the CDR3, the DNA is TGTGCCAGCAGGGATAGCACAGATACGCAGTATTTT.

This clone was counted a single time. The chain combines TRBV9 with TRBJ2-2; D remains unclear. The CDR3 is made up of 15 amino acids. The germline CDR1 and CDR2 sequences are SGDLS and YYNGEE. Trimming shortened V by 3 bases and J by 5 bases, and 14 bases separated the two germline ends. CDR3 sequence reads: CASSAPSIGTGELFF. Written as DNA, the CDR3 is TGTGCCAGCAGCGCCCCTTCGATTGGGACCGGGGAGCTGTTTTTT.

This chain connects TRBV5-4 to TRBJ2-3; D perhaps matches TRBD1 (5 bases). Germline assignment: CDR1 SGHNT and CDR2 YYREEE (reference sequence). The CDR3 sequence is 15 residues long. The ends were cut back, 0 bases at V and 9 bases at J, with 17 bases in the middle. The CDR3 sequence: CASSLDASGSVTQYF. CDR3 DNA sequence: TGTGCCAGCAGCTTGGATGCCTCAGGGTCCGTGACGCAGTATTTT.

This chain's CDR3 is CASSEARTGNTEAFF. Written as DNA, the CDR3 is TGTGCCAGCAGTGAAGCAAGGACAGGGAACACTGAAGCTTTCTTT. This chain uses TRBV6-1 with TRBJ1-1; 7 bases are shared with TRBD1. Trimming took 0 bases from V and 1 from J; bases not matched to a gene: 2. Germline values: CDR1 MNHNS, CDR2 SASEGT. The CDR3 has 15 amino acids.

To note about this clone: This same CDR3 is encoded by further DNA sequences in the sample. The chain is built from TRBV4-3 and TRBJ1-2, with D perhaps matching TRBD1 (6 bases). The CDR3 length is 12 residues. Germline assignment: CDR1 LGHNA and CDR2 YSLEER. Trimming cost V 3 bases and J 4 bases, with 6 bases left between them. The CDR3 DNA is TGCGCCAGCAGCCAGACAGGCTATGGCTACACCTTC. Amino acids: CASSQTGYGYTF.

The chain recombines TRBV2 with TRBJ2-1; 11 nucleotides match TRBD2. This CDR3 spans 15 amino acids. V lost 6 bases to trimming and J lost 7 bases; unmatched junction nucleotides: 8. The germline V gene encodes CDR1 SNHLY and CDR2 FYNNEI. The CDR3 protein is CASSPTSGVWNEQFF. For the CDR3, the DNA is TGTGCCAGCAGCCCGACTAGCGGGGTCTGGAATGAGCAGTTCTTC.